Below, 21 T cell receptor beta chains from the same sample are listed, as sequenced in a study of blood T cell repertoires in COVID-19. TCRdb's table, derived via immunoSEQ multiplex PCR, lists solely in-frame clones and lacks some. Of under 250,000 clones in the sample, over 65% were seen once. The specimen sequenced was PBMCs or T cells enriched from blood (not recorded which). The receptors were gathered from a woman aged 55 to 70 who had recovered from COVID-19.

This CDR3 is CASSERGGTGEQFF. The CDR3 nucleotides are TGTGCCAGCAGTGAAAGGGGCGGAACAGGTGAGCAGTTCTTC. The gene calls are TRBV25-1 and TRBJ2-1; a possible D gene is TRBD1 (5 bases). There are 14 residues in the CDR3. The V and J ends lost 2 bases and 9 bases respectively, with 14 bases between them. Germline loops: CDR1 MGHDK, CDR2 SYGVNS.

Only a few counts were recorded for this clone. The CDR3 coding sequence is TGTGCCAGCAGCCGAGTTTCCACCGGGGAGCTGTTTTTT. It translates to CASSRVSTGELFF. J is TRBJ2-2 and V is TRBV14; the D is unclear. Trimming cost V 4 bases and J 4 bases, with 7 bases left between them. Germline CDR1 reads SGHDN; CDR2 reads FVKESK. The CDR3 covers 13 residues.

The V gene is TRBV2, the J gene TRBJ1-4; 8 bases match TRBD1. The V segment lost 4 bases and the J segment 2 bases; nucleotides outside the gene matches: 0. The CDR3 has 14 residues. Germline lookup yields CDR1 SNHLY and CDR2 FYNNEI. In DNA, the CDR3 is TGTGCCAGCAGTGGACAGGGGACTAATGAAAAACTGTTTTTT. As protein: CASSGQGTNEKLFF.

This clone appeared a single time. CDR3 residues: CASSDSGGTGYEKLFF. DNA of the CDR3: TGTGCCAGCAGTGATTCGGGGGGAACAGGGTATGAAAAACTGTTTTTT. The chain is built from TRBV6-1 and TRBJ1-4; perhaps TRBD1 as D (6 bases). Deletions cut 3 bases from V and 6 bases from J, with 17 bases between. Germline V gene sequence: CDR1 MNHNS, CDR2 SASEGT. The CDR3 covers 16 residues.

This clone was observed at least ten times. This chain connects TRBV24-1 to TRBJ2-5; 9 bases are a match to TRBD1. The CDR3 is made up of 14 amino acids. CDR1 and CDR2 from the germline V gene are KGHDR and SFDVKD. After removal of 4 bases from V and 4 bases from J, the junction contained 3 bases not matched to a gene. The CDR3 DNA reads as TGTGCCACCAGTGAAACAGGGGGCGGAGAGACCCAGTACTTC. It translates to CATSETGGGETQYF.

The chain joins TRBV12-5 to TRBJ2-7; 7 bases align to TRBD2. CDR1 is LGHNT, CDR2 FRNRAP, per germline. This CDR3 region has 12 residues. After removal of 6 bases from V and 5 bases from J, the junction contained 4 bases not matched to a gene. The CDR3 nucleotides read TGTGCTAGTGGCCAAGGGACTAACGAGCAGTACTTC. Translation gives CASGQGTNEQYF.

The chain couples TRBV19 to TRBJ2-3; D is uncertain. The CDR3 loop spans 15 amino acids. Germline V gene sequence: CDR1 LNHDA, CDR2 SQIVND (reference sequence). V lost 2 bases, J lost 0 bases, and 9 bases lay in between. In DNA form, the CDR3 reads TGTGCCAGTAGTATATCGGGTGACAGCACAGATACGCAGTATTTT. Encoded protein: CASSISGDSTDTQYF.

V gene TRBV6-5 combines with J gene TRBJ1-2, with D perhaps TRBD1 (5 bases). Trimming stripped 0 bases from V and 8 bases from J, with 10 bases between. The length of the CDR3 is 13 residues. Germline V gene lookup returns CDR1 MNHEY and CDR2 SVGAGI. The CDR3 DNA is TGTGCCAGCAGTTACTCAGGGGTAAACGGCTACACCTTC. This encodes CASSYSGVNGYTF.

The V call is TRBV4-1, the J call TRBJ2-3, with D maybe TRBD2 (6 bases). The CDR3 runs to 16 residues. Germline V gene data show CDR1 as MGHRA and CDR2 as YSYEKL. V was clipped by 0 bases and J by 2 bases, with 12 bases between them. CDR3 sequence (DNA): TGCGCCAGCAGCCAAGATAGGGCGGGAAACACAGATACGCAGTATTTT. It codes for CASSQDRAGNTDTQYF.

CDR3 amino acids: CASSQAQRGGGYTF. The CDR3 DNA sequence: TGTGCCAGCAGCCAAGCTCAGCGGGGGGGTGGCTACACCTTC. The rearrangement links TRBV3-1 (or the pseudogene TRBV3-2) to TRBJ1-2; D is perhaps TRBD1 (5 bases). Looked up from germline, CDR1 is LGHDT and CDR2 is YNNKEL (reference sequence). The CDR3 is made up of 14 amino acids. Trimming pared 1 base from V and 7 bases from J, leaving 13 bases between.

The chain uses TRBV30 and TRBJ1-1; 8 bases match TRBD1. The CDR3 is 14 amino acids. Germline V CDR1 and CDR2: GTSNPN, SVGIG (reference sequence). The junction had 5 bases not matched to a gene; V was cut back by 1 base and J by 4 bases. CDR3 amino acids: CAWSGQGSGTEAFF. In nucleotides, the CDR3 is TGTGCCTGGAGTGGACAGGGGTCGGGCACTGAAGCTTTCTTT.

V is TRBV9 and J is TRBJ1-5; 7 positions agree with TRBD1. The V and J ends lost 0 bases and 4 bases, in that order; junction bases with no gene match: 4. CDR3 length equals 15 residues. Germline-derived CDR1 and CDR2 are SGDLS and YYNGEE. The CDR3 spells CASSVGPGGNQPQHF. CDR3 sequence (DNA): TGTGCCAGCAGCGTAGGACCAGGGGGTAATCAGCCCCAGCATTTT.

The chain has TRBV7-2 and TRBJ1-2, with 9 bases lining up with TRBD1. Trimming took 1 base from V and 5 from J; bases not matched to a gene: 5. The germline V gene has CDR1 SGHTA and CDR2 FQGNSA. The CDR3 spans 15 residues. The CDR3 DNA reads as TGTGCCAGCAGCTTAGTGACAGGGGGATCATATGGCTACACCTTC. Protein product: CASSLVTGGSYGYTF.

This chain connects TRBV7-2 to TRBJ1-5; tentatively, D is TRBD1 (6 bases). The CDR3 is made up of 14 amino acids. Trimming removed 5 bases at V and 2 bases at J, with 10 bases between. Germline loops: CDR1 SGHTA, CDR2 FQGNSA. The CDR3 nucleotides are TGTGCCAGCAGCCAACAGGGTGGCAATCAGCCCCAGCATTTT. Its protein product is CASSQQGGNQPQHF.

This chain links TRBV11-2 with TRBJ2-3, with TRBD2 matching over 11 bases. The V gene's germline CDR1 is SGHAT and CDR2 FQNNGV. The CDR3 spans 15 residues. V was pared by 5 bases and J by 6 bases, with 7 bases of the junction left unmatched. The CDR3 DNA reads as TGTGCCAGCAGCAATAGCGGGGGGGCAGCGGATACGCAGTATTTT. As protein: CASSNSGGAADTQYF.

This clone was recorded a few times. The rearrangement uses TRBV5-8 and TRBJ2-5; D unclear. The CDR3 runs 11 residues. V lost 0 bases and J lost 5, with 2 bases in between. The germline V gene has CDR1 SGHTS and CDR2 YDEGEE. CDR3 protein: CASSLAETQYF. The CDR3 bases are TGTGCCAGCAGCTTGGCTGAGACCCAGTACTTC.

V and J are TRBV5-1 and TRBJ2-3; tentatively, D is TRBD2 (5 bases). CDR3 size: 16 residues. With 0 bases removed from V and 2 bases from J, the gap between germline ends came to 13 bases. Germline-derived CDR1 and CDR2 are SGHRS and YFSETQ. CDR3 amino acids: CASSLAGILSTDTQYF. The CDR3 region has the DNA TGCGCCAGCAGCTTGGCGGGGATACTATCCACAGATACGCAGTATTTT.

The DNA of the CDR3 is TGTGCCAGCAGCTCAACAGGAGAGACCCAGTACTTC. Residues: CASSSTGETQYF. J is TRBJ2-5 and V is TRBV7-2; possible D gene TRBD1, 5 bases. V was pared by 4 bases and J by 4 bases, with 7 bases between. This CDR3 has 12 amino acids. Germline values: CDR1 SGHTA, CDR2 FQGNSA.

The V gene is TRBV11-2, the J gene TRBJ2-5; tentatively, D is TRBD1 (6 bases). V was cut by 9 bases and J by 2 bases, with 16 bases left in between. The germline V gene has CDR1 SGHAT and CDR2 FQNNGV. The CDR3 spans 14 residues. CDR3 sequence reads: CASLRQGRQETQYF. DNA of the CDR3: TGTGCCAGTCTTCGGCAGGGGCGACAAGAGACCCAGTACTTC.

In this sample, this clone turned up a few times. The chain has TRBV6-5 and TRBJ1-5; no firm D call. The V gene lost 4 bases and the J gene lost 4 bases, with 11 bases spanning the gap. Per the germline V gene, CDR1 is MNHEY and CDR2 is SVGAGI. The CDR3 totals 14 residues. The CDR3 sequence: CASSSRQDNQPQHF. Written as DNA, the CDR3 is TGTGCCAGCAGTTCGCGTCAGGATAATCAGCCCCAGCATTTT.

J is TRBJ2-1 and V is TRBV4-1; D is possibly TRBD1 (7 bases). The V gene's germline CDR1 is MGHRA and CDR2 YSYEKL. The CDR3 has 16 residues. V lost 6 bases to trimming and J lost 8 bases, with 23 bases between them. The DNA for the CDR3 is TGCGCCAGCAGTCAGGGGGGAAAAGGGATCGGCGATGAGCAGTTCTTC. Protein sequence: CASSQGGKGIGDEQFF.